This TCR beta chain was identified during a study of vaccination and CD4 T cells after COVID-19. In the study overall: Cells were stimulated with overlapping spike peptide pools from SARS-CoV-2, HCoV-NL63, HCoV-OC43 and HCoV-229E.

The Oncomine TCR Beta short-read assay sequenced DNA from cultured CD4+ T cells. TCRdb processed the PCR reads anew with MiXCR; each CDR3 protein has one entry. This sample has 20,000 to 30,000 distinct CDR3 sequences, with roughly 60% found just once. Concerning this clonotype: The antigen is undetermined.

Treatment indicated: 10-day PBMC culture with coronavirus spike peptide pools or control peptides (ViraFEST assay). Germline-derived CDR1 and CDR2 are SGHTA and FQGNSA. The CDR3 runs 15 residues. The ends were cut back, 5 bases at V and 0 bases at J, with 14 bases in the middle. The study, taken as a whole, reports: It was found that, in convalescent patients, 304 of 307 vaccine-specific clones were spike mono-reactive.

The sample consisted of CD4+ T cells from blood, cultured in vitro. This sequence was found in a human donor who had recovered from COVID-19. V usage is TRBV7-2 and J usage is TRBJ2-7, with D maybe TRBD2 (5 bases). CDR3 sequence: CASSPRGSSSYEQYF. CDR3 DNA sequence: TGTGCCAGCAGCCCCCGTGGGAGTTCCTCCTACGAGCAGTACTTC.